Listed here are 9 T cell receptor beta chains from one sample, sequenced in a study of B cell selection in AIRE deficiency. The regulatory T cell sort gate was CD4+CD25hiCD127low/negative. Assay: immunoSEQ multiplex PCR; the TCRdb copy retains only in-frame clones and omits some. The sample shows some 25,000 clones, about 90% of them seen only once. The source material was CD4+CD25+ Tregs sorted from PBMCs. These TCRs come from a human donor in good health.

The chain links TRBV5-1 to TRBJ2-7, with unresolved D. V lost 3 bases and J 3 bases, leaving 10 bases between the germline ends. Germline CDR1 is SGHRS and CDR2 is YFSETQ. The CDR3 runs 13 residues. The CDR3 DNA sequence: TGCGCCAGCAGCTCTACTCCAGGCTACGAGCAGTACTTC. It codes for CASSSTPGYEQYF. Full variable domain (remainder filled in from reference TRBV5-1 and TRBJ2-7): KAGVTQTPRYLIKTRGQQVTLSCSPISGHRSVSWYQQTPGQGLQFLFEYFSETQRNKGNFPGRFSGRQFSNSRSEMNVSTLELGDSALYLCASSSTPGYEQYFGPGTRLTVT.

This clone was counted between two and nine times. V usage is TRBV9 and J usage is TRBJ1-4; 7 nucleotides align to TRBD1. Trimming at V came to 4 bases and at J to 7 bases, leaving 13 bases not matched to a gene. The CDR3 is made up of 16 amino acids. Germline CDR1 reads SGDLS; CDR2 reads YYNGEE. CDR3 in amino acids: CASSNGEDRIVEKLFF. Here the CDR3 DNA reads TGTGCCAGCAGCAACGGCGAGGACAGGATTGTTGAAAAACTGTTTTTT.

The V gene is TRBV25-1, the J gene TRBJ1-1; 7 bases agree with TRBD1. Germline assignment: CDR1 MGHDK and CDR2 SYGVNS. The CDR3 extends over 13 amino acids. The trim removed 7 bases at V and 10 bases at J, leaving 12 bases unmatched. The CDR3 DNA is TGTGCCAGCACCAGGGGGGAAGAATTACGAGCTTTCTTT. This sequence encodes CASTRGEELRAFF.

The chain uses TRBV19 and TRBJ1-2, with TRBD1 matching 11 bases. Trimming at V came to 5 bases and at J to 5 bases, leaving 10 bases not matched to a gene. Germline assignment: CDR1 LNHDA and CDR2 SQIVND (reference sequence). This CDR3 region has 16 residues. The CDR3 nucleotides read TGTGCCAGTAGTCTAATACCGGGACAGGGGGAGTATGGCTACACCTTC. The encoded protein is CASSLIPGQGEYGYTF.

CDR3 in amino acids: CSVDSQRGGAQYF. The CDR3 region has the DNA TGCAGCGTTGATTCCCAGCGGGGGGGTGCCCAGTACTTC. The chain couples TRBV29-1 to TRBJ2-5; the match to TRBD2 covers 10 bases. There are 13 residues in the CDR3. The germline V gene encodes CDR1 SQVTM and CDR2 ANQGSEA. Trimming removed 3 bases from V and 9 bases from J; junction bases left unmatched: 7.

The chain couples TRBV11-2 to TRBJ1-1, with a weak D call TRBD1 (6 bases). The V end was cut by 1 base, the J end by 11 bases, with 11 bases between. The germline V gene has CDR1 SGHAT and CDR2 FQNNGV. The CDR3 runs 12 residues. CDR3 protein: CASSLATGYAFF. Here the CDR3 DNA reads TGTGCCAGCAGCTTAGCTACAGGGTACGCTTTCTTT.

This chain uses TRBV18 with TRBJ1-2; no firm D call. V was shortened by 5 bases and J by 10 bases, with 14 bases between the two germline ends. The CDR3 sequence is 12 residues long. Germline-derived CDR1 and CDR2 are KGHSH and LQKENI. The CDR3 loop reads CASSGGKWDYTF. The CDR3 DNA sequence: TGTGCCAGCTCAGGCGGGAAGTGGGACTACACCTTC.

This clone was seen once. The gene calls are TRBV7-9 and TRBJ2-7; D gene ambiguous. Trimming removed 2 bases at V and 3 bases at J, with 5 bases between. The germline V gene encodes CDR1 SEHNR and CDR2 FQNEAQ (reference sequence). The length of the CDR3 is 12 residues. For the CDR3, the DNA is TGTGCCAGCAGCTTATACGACTACGAGCAGTACTTC. Translating gives CASSLYDYEQYF.

This rearrangement joins TRBV20-1 to TRBJ1-1; D not resolved. The length of the CDR3 is 10 residues. CDR1 DFQATT and CDR2 SNEGSKA come from the germline V gene (reference sequence). Trimming shortened V by 5 bases and J by 4 bases, and 5 bases separated the two germline ends. As DNA, the CDR3 is TGCAGTGCTGCCTTCACTGAAGCTTTCTTT. This encodes CSAAFTEAFF.